This entry features one TCR beta chain sequence. What it binds is unknown. With 4 bases removed from V and 8 bases from J, the gap between germline ends came to 17 bases. Germline V gene sequence: CDR1 SGHTS, CDR2 YDEGEE. This CDR3 has 14 amino acids. This entry belongs to a study of CD8+ T cells in alopecia areata. General study findings and limits: Possibly because of HLA-related factors, TCR sharing was less clear across patients than in mice.

Noted treatment: oral pan-JAK inhibitor, 5-10 mg twice daily. Isolated RNA was reverse transcribed into cDNA used as the sequencing template. Produced via immunoSEQ multiplex PCR; TCRdb's table is partial and in-frame only. The sample records fewer than 250,000 clones, approximately 61% being singletons. The chain recombines TRBV5-8 with TRBJ2-3; the D gene is possibly TRBD2 (7 bases). The sequencing used CD4+ T cells sorted from blood, collected at week 24, from a patient treated with tofacitinib. The sequence came from a human donor with alopecia areata. In DNA form, the CDR3 reads TGTGCCAGCAGCGTCCTACAGGGAGGGGGTACGCAGTATTTT. Protein sequence: CASSVLQGGGTQYF. The variable domain in full, with the rest retrieved from reference TRBV5-8 and TRBJ2-3, is EAGVTQSPTHLIKTRGQQATLRCSPISGHTSVYWYQQALGLGLQFLLWYDEGEERNRGNFPPRFSGRQFPNYSSELNVNALELEDSALYLCASSVLQGGGTQYFGPGTRLTVL.